This T cell receptor beta chain was captured by sequencing in a study of beta chain features in type 1 diabetes. Findings and caveats of the study: An over-representation of cells with high TCR expression could result from cDNA sequencing.

The CDR3 extends over 15 amino acids. Germline CDR1 SGHTA, CDR2 FQGTGA. V dropped 3 bases and J dropped 4 bases, with 15 bases sitting between them. As regards this clone: Its antigen is still unknown.

Sequencing targeted expressed TCRB transcripts, as all isolated RNA had been reverse transcribed. TCRdb's table, derived via immunoSEQ multiplex PCR, lists solely in-frame clones and lacks some. The sample lists fewer than 400,000 clones; 7.5% to 9% were seen once. This chain uses TRBV7-3 with TRBJ2-5, with D perhaps TRBD2 (6 bases). The origin of this receptor is a woman under 30 in good health. Sequencing used central memory CD4+ T cells from blood. The CDR3 spells CASSFLGQAGETQYF. As DNA, the CDR3 is TGTGCCAGCAGCTTTTTGGGTCAAGCGGGAGAGACCCAGTACTTC.